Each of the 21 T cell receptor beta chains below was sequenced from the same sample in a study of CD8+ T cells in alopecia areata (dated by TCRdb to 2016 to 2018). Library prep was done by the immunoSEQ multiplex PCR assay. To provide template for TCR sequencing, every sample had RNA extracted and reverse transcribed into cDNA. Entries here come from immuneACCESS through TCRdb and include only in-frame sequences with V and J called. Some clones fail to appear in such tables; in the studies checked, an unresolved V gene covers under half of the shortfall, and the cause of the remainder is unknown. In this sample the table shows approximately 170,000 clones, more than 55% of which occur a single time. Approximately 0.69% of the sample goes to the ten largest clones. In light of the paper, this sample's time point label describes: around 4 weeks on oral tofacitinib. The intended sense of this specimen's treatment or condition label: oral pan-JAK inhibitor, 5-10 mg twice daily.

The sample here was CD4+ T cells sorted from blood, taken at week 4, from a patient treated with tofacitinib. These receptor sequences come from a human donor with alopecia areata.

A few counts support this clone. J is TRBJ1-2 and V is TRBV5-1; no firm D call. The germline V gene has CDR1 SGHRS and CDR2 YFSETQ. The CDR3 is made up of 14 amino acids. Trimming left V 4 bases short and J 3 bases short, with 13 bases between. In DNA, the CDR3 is TGCGCCAGCAGCCCGACGGGATGGGACTATGGCTACACCTTC. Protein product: CASSPTGWDYGYTF.

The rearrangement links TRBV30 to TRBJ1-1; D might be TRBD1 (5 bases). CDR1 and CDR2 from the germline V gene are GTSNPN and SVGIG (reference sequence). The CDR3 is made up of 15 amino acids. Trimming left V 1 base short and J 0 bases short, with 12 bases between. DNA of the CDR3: TGTGCCTGGAGTGGCGGGGCGGGGATGAACACTGAAGCTTTCTTT. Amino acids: CAWSGGAGMNTEAFF. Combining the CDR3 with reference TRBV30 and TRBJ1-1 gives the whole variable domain SQTIHQWPATLVQPVGSPLSLECTVEGTSNPNLYWYRQAAGRGLQLLFYSVGIGQISSEVPQNLSASRPQDRQFILSSKKLLLSDSGFYLCAWSGGAGMNTEAFFGQGTRLTVV.

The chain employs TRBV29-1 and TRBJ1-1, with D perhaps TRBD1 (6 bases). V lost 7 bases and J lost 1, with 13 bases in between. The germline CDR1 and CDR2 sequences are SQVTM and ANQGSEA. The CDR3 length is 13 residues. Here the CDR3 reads CSGSRGANTEAFF. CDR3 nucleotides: TGCAGCGGGTCCAGGGGAGCGAACACTGAAGCTTTCTTT.

CDR3 in DNA: TGCGCCAGCAGCTTGCCGGCGGATACGCAGTATTTT. Encoded protein: CASSLPADTQYF. The chain uses TRBV5-1 and TRBJ2-3; no clear D gene. V was shortened by 1 base and J by 6 bases, with 6 bases between the two germline ends. CDR1 and CDR2 from the germline V gene are SGHRS and YFSETQ. The CDR3 sequence is 12 residues long.

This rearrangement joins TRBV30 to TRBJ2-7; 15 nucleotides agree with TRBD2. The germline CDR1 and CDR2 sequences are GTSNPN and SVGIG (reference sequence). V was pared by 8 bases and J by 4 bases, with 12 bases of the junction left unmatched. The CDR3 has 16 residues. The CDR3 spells CAGAGTSGRKMYEQYF. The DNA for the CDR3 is TGTGCCGGGGCCGGGACTAGCGGGAGGAAGATGTACGAGCAGTACTTC.

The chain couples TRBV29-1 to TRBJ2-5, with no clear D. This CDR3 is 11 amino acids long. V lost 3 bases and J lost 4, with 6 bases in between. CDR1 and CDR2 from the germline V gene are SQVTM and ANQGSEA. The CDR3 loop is CSVDPRETQYF. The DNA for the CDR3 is TGCAGCGTTGACCCGCGAGAGACCCAGTACTTC.

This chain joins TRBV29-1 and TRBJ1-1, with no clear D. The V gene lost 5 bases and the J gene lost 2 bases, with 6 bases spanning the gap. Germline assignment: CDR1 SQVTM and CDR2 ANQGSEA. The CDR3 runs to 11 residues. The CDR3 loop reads CSVSDNTEAFF. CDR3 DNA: TGCAGCGTTTCAGACAACACTGAAGCTTTCTTT.

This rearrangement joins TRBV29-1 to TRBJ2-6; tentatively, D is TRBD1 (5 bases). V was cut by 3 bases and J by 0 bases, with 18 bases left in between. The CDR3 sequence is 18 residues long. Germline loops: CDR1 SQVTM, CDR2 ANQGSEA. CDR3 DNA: TGCAGCGTTGATAGTAGAGGACAAAAAAACTCTGGGGCCAACGTCCTGACTTTC. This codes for CSVDSRGQKNSGANVLTF.

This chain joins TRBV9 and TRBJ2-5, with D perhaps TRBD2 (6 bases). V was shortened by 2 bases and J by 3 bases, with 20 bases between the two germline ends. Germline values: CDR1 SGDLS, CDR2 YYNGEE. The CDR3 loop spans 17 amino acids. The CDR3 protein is CASSVRPSIGGKETQYF. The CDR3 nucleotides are TGTGCCAGCAGCGTGCGGCCGAGTATAGGAGGGAAAGAGACCCAGTACTTC. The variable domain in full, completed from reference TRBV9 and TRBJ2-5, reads DSGVTQTPKHLITATGQRVTLRCSPRSGDLSVYWYQQSLDQGLQFLIQYYNGEERAKGNILERFSAQQFPDLHSELNLSSLELGDSALYFCASSVRPSIGGKETQYFGPGTRLLVL.

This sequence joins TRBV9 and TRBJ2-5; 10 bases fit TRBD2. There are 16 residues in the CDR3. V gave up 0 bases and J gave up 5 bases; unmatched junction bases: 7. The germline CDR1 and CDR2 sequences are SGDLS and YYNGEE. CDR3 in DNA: TGTGCCAGCAGCGTAGGAAGCGGGAGGGCCAGCGAGACCCAGTACTTC. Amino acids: CASSVGSGRASETQYF.

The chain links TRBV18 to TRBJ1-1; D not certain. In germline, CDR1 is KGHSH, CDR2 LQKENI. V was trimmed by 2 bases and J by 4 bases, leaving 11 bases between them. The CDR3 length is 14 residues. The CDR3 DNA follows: TGTGCCAGCTCACCAACCTCGGACGGCACTGAAGCTTTCTTT. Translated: CASSPTSDGTEAFF.

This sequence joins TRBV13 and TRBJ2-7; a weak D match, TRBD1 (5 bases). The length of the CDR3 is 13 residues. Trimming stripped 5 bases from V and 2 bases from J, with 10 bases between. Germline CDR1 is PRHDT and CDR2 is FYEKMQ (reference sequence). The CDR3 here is CASSGTGTYEQYF. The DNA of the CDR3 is TGTGCCAGCAGCGGTACAGGAACCTACGAGCAGTACTTC.

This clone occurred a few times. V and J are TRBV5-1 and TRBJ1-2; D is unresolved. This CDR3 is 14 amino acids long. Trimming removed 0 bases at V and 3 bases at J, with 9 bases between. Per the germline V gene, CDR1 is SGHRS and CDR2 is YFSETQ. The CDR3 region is CASSLDGGDYGYTF. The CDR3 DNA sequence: TGCGCCAGCAGCTTGGATGGCGGGGACTATGGCTACACCTTC.

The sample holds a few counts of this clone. The CDR3 bases are TGCGCCAGCAGGGGGGACTACGAGCAGTACTTC. Protein product: CASRGDYEQYF. The V call is TRBV10-2, the J call TRBJ2-7; D tentatively fits TRBD1 or TRBD2 (5 bases each). This CDR3 is 11 amino acids long. CDR1 is WSHSY and CDR2 is SAAADI in the germline V gene. V was clipped by 6 bases and J by 3 bases, with 6 bases between them.

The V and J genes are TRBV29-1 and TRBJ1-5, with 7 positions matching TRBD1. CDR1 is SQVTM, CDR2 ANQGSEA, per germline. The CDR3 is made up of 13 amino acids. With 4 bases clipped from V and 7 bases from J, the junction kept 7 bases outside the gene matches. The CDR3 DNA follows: TGCAGCGTTGGACAGGGAAAGGGACAGCCCCAGCATTTT. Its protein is CSVGQGKGQPQHF.

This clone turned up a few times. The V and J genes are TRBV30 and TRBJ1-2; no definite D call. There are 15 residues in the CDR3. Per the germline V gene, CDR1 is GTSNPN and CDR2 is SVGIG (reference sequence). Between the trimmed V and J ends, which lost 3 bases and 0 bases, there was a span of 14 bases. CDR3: CAWSLGGRTNYGYTF. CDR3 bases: TGTGCCTGGAGCCTGGGCGGGCGAACTAACTATGGCTACACCTTC.

The CDR3 loop is CATQGLRGYTF. The CDR3 bases are TGTGCCACACAGGGTTTACGTGGCTACACCTTC. This chain connects TRBV30 to TRBJ1-2, with D possibly being TRBD1 (6 bases). The CDR3 consists of 11 residues. Germline V gene sequence: CDR1 GTSNPN, CDR2 SVGIG (reference sequence). Between the trimmed V and J ends, which lost 8 bases and 7 bases, there was a span of 14 bases.

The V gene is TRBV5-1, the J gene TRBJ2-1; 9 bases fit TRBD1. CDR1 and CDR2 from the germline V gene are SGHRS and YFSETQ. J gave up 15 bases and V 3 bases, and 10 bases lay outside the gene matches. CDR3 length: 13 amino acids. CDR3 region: CASSYGGQGGLFF. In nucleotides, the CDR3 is TGCGCCAGCAGCTACGGGGGACAGGGAGGGCTGTTCTTC.

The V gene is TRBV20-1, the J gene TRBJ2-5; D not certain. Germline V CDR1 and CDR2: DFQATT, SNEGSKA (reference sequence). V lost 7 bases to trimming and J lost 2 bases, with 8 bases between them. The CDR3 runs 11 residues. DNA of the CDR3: TGCAGTGGTGGGGTTCAAGAGACCCAGTACTTC. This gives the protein CSGGVQETQYF.

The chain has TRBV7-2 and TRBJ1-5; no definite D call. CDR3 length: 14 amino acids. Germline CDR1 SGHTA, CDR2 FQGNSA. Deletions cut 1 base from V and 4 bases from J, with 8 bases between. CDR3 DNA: TGTGCCAGCAGCTTAGATTCGGGGAATCAGCCCCAGCATTTT. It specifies CASSLDSGNQPQHF.

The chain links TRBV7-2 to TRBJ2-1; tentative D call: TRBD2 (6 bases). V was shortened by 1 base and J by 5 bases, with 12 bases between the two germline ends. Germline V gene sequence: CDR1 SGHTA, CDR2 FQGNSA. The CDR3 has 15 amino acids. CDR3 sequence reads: CASSLEALAHNEQFF. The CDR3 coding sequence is TGTGCCAGCAGCTTAGAAGCACTAGCCCACAATGAGCAGTTCTTC.